This T cell receptor (beta chain) is from a study of sequential checkpoint blockade in melanoma (dated 2019 in TCRdb). At the level of the whole study: In a 1:1 randomization, patients received either first-line nivolumab then ipilimumab (arm A) or ipilimumab then nivolumab (arm B). Both trial sequences were followed by maintenance nivolumab.

Concerning this clone: Its antigen specificity is not known. Base qualities are not provided; no much larger clone lies one nucleotide away.

Trimmed from V: 2 bases; trimmed from J: 7 bases; junction bases lacking a gene match: 9. CDR1 and CDR2 are read off the germline V gene as SGDLS and YYNGEE. CDR3 length: 16 amino acids, cysteine to phenylalanine. The read is trimmed to its CDR3 DNA, 48 bases read in frame from base 1. General conclusions and limits of the study: The model for predicting response that combines TCR metrics with mutation burden needs to be validated in larger, independent patient cohorts.

TCRbeta CDR3 regions were immunosequenced from genomic DNA with the immunoSEQ Assay. Genomic DNA was amplified by bias-controlled multiplex PCR before high-throughput sequencing. Per the source publication's procedure: To quantify the absolute abundance of each unique TCRbeta CDR3 region, the sequences were collapsed and filtered. Clonality was defined as 1 minus Pielou's evenness and was calculated using productive rearrangements only. Clones with significantly greater frequencies in on-treatment versus baseline samples were identified using a previously published method. In its TCRdb copy, this immuneACCESS table keeps in-frame sequences only and misses some clones. Where compared with another copy, unresolved V genes explain less than half of these, and the others have no known cause. The DNA was the basis for D and trimming; V, J and clone size are from that table. Within this sample are 40,000 or so clones, with about nine tenths of them counted one time only. The ten most abundant clones make up around 12% of the sample.

The intended sense of this specimen's treatment or condition label: randomized to nivolumab then ipilimumab (arm A) or the reverse (arm B). Prior DNA-damaging chemotherapy had not been received by any trial patient. A FACS Aria II flow cytometer was used to sort live CD3+CD8+ cells that were negative for CD19 and CD56 from thawed PBMCs. The samples were obtained from melanoma patients enrolled in CheckMate 064, an open-label, randomized phase II trial testing sequential checkpoint blockade. Peripheral blood mononuclear cells were collected by leukapheresis, purified using Ficoll-Paque, and frozen in human serum containing roughly 9.4% DMSO. Right after sorting, the blood CD3+CD8+ cells were verified to be >98% pure, and DNA extraction followed.

Specimen: CD8+ T cells sorted from blood (inferred from file names), collected from a patient given nivolumab and ipilimumab in sequence. This sequence uses TRBV9 and TRBJ2-3; 11 bases in between match TRBD1. This TCR was recovered from a human donor with melanoma. The CDR3 region has the sequence CASSVYWTGGENTQYF. The DNA sequence is given as TGTGCCAGCAGCGTGTATTGGACAGGGGGCGAGAATACGCAGTATTTT.